This T cell receptor beta chain was documented in a study of T-cell reconstitution after alpha-beta-depleted transplantation in children. Concerning this clonotype itself: Its target is unknown.

Study findings and constraints: Alpha-beta T cells about two months after transplant reportedly derived from several hundred expanded graft clones. T-cell counts and diversity at one year following transplant were attributed mainly to newly produced T cells.

Trimming cost V 3 bases and J 6 bases, with 9 bases left between them. This CDR3 spans 12 amino acids. Germline values: CDR1 ENHRY, CDR2 SYGVKD. Unique molecular identifiers were incorporated when the TCRbeta library was constructed. TCRdb ran MiXCR on the PCR reads and lists one entry per CDR3 protein. Among approximately 250,000 distinct CDR3 sequences listed, about 26% were seen once. The source material was PBMCs, sampled before TCRalphabeta/CD19-depleted stem cell transplant. This sequence joins TRBV10-3 and TRBJ2-7; D possibly corresponds to TRBD2 (6 bases). The receptor comes from a girl aged 2 to 9 with Fanconi anemia, due to receive a stem cell transplant. CDR3 sequence: CAISDTSTEQYF. In DNA, the CDR3 is TGTGCCATCAGTGATACTAGCACCGAGCAGTACTTC.